What follows describes a single T cell receptor (beta chain). This clonotype was counted ten times or more. The specificity of this receptor is unknown. No base quality information exists; no much larger clone differs at one position. Sequencing relied on an Illumina HiSeq 2500. TCR beta libraries were prepared by quantitative 5'-RACE with molecular barcodes. The original pipeline was this. Disease-linked TCR variants were identified with a new computational method built on a probabilistic model of VDJ rearrangement. TCRdb trimmed the raw reads at Q25, called clones with MiXCR and kept productive beta chains. Entries are consolidated by CDR3 protein sequence, retaining the most common genes and DNA. These V and J calls originate from TCRdb's pipeline instead of the authors' own analysis. Present in this sample are about 69,000 distinct CDR3 sequences, roughly 5.2% of which were seen just once. The ten largest make up over 2% of the sample.

This sample was taken from a study of CD8 T cells in ankylosing spondylitis (dated by TCRdb to 2016 to 2017). As for the study more broadly: The study profiled T cell receptor beta repertoires in healthy donors and ankylosing spondylitis patients to find disease-linked TCR variants. Peripheral blood samples were taken, and synovial fluid was additionally collected from ankylosing spondylitis patients. In total, the full study cohort was made up of roughly 100 healthy donors and approximately 24 ankylosing spondylitis patients. What the study reported, not specific to this receptor: The disease-linked clones showed a CD8+ phenotype and occurred at relatively low frequencies in peripheral blood. The disease-linked clones were reported to be significantly enriched in matched synovial fluid samples from ankylosing spondylitis patients. Some TCR beta motif variants had previously been reported in synovial fluid and blood of reactive arthritis patients, which suggested common disease-initiation mechanisms. A TCR beta motif made up of eight highly homologous amino acid variants appeared to be characteristic of blood from ankylosing spondylitis patients.

Taken from the germline V gene (reference sequence), the CDR1 and CDR2 loops are DFQATT and SNEGSKA. The CDR3 numbers 13 residues from cysteine through phenylalanine. Solely the CDR3 DNA is kept, with 39 bases framed from the first base. Trimmed from V: 5 bases; trimmed from J: 10 bases; junction bases lacking a gene match: 5. This sequence uses TRBV20-1 and TRBJ1-6; 10 bases in between match TRBD1. Sequenced material: blood, either unsorted or a sorted T cell fraction (not recorded which). This TCR derives from a male donor with ankylosing spondylitis or in good health (not recorded which). The DNA reads as follows: TGCAGTGCTGGCCGGGACAGGGGATCACCCCTCCACTTT. It specifies CSAGRDRGSPLHF.